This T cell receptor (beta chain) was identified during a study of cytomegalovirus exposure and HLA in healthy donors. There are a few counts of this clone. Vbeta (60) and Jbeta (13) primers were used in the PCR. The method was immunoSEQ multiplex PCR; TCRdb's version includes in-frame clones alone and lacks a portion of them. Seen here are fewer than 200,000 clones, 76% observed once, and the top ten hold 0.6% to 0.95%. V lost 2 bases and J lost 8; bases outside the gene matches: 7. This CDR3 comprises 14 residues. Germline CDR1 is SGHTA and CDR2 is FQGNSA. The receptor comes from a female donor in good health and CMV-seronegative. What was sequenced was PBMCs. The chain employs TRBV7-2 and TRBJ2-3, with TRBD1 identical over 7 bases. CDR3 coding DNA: TGTGCCAGCAGCTTATTTACAGGGGCGGGTACGCAGTATTTT. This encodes CASSLFTGAGTQYF.